A single count supports the clone carrying this T cell receptor beta chain. Its antigen is unknown. Germline V gives CDR1 SGHDN, CDR2 FVKESK. Deletions cut 5 bases from V and 3 bases from J, with 8 bases between. The CDR3 contains 12 residues. This entry is derived from a study of shared clonotypes between healthy human individuals. The wider study: Each donor's CD8 memory used one plate, CD8 naive two, each CD4 subset three.

An even split of each subset's genomic DNA across several immunoSEQ plates was performed. Profiled with immunoSEQ multiplex PCR; TCRdb holds only in-frame clones, not every one. Of about 2.2 million clones listed, just over 90% are singletons. Whole-study findings and limits: The study found about 5% of naive CD4 clonotypes shared across several donors. Estimated clonotype richness was generally higher in naive than memory subsets.

Cells designated naive CD8 were CD45RO-negative and were positively selected for CCR7, with terminally differentiated effector memory CD45RA+ cells excluded. J is TRBJ2-7 and V is TRBV14, with D possibly being TRBD2 (6 bases). Sequences were obtained from naive CD8+ T cells from PBMCs. The sequence was obtained from a man younger than 35 in good health. Some clones in this sample may be carry-over from other donors' samples. The CDR3 DNA is TGTGCCAGCAGCGAGACTAGCTACGAGCAGTACTTC. As protein: CASSETSYEQYF.